What follows are 13 T cell receptor beta chains derived from one specimen sequenced in a study of T cell repertoires in cytomegalovirus infection (dated by TCRdb to between 2018 and 2021). Sequencing used an Illumina HiSeq 1500. TCRdb reran the public reads through fastp at Q25 and MiXCR, keeping productive beta chains. Each entry merges the rows of one CDR3 protein and shows their most common DNA and genes. The sample data list 160,000 or so distinct CDR3 sequences, and around 22% of these were observed just once. The ten largest make up about a tenth of the sample. Material for sequencing was PBMCs. The receptor set was obtained from a human donor in good health (CMV status not recorded). Some clones in this sample may be carry-over from other donors' samples.

This clonotype was recorded at least ten times. V usage is TRBV7-3 and J usage is TRBJ2-2; tentatively, D is TRBD1 or TRBD2 (6 bases each). The CDR3 is made up of 14 amino acids. The germline CDR1 and CDR2 sequences are SGHTA and FQGTGA. V gave up 2 bases and J gave up 6 bases, with 10 bases separating them. Written as DNA, the CDR3 is TGTGCCAGCAGCTTAGGAGGGGGACCCGGGGAGCTGTTTTTT. This gives the protein CASSLGGGPGELFF.

This clonotype was found many times. V usage is TRBV12-3 or TRBV12-4 and J usage is TRBJ1-5; 8 bases line up with TRBD1. This CDR3 comprises 15 residues. The J segment lost 7 bases and the V segment lost 7 bases, leaving 12 bases of the junction unmatched. This chain's CDR3 is CASIADRGRGQPQHF. CDR3 nucleotides: TGTGCCAGCATCGCCGACAGGGGACGAGGGCAGCCCCAGCATTTT.

This clonotype was found a few times. This chain links TRBV12-3 or TRBV12-4 with TRBJ1-1; D might be TRBD1 (5 bases). The CDR3 sequence is 14 residues long. Trimming shortened V by 3 bases and J by 0 bases, and 8 bases separated the two germline ends. The CDR3 DNA reads TGTGCCAGCAGTTTGACAGCTTTGAACACTGAAGCTTTCTTT. It specifies CASSLTALNTEAFF.

The chain is built from TRBV20-1 and TRBJ1-5, with D perhaps TRBD1 (5 bases). With 1 base removed from V and 3 bases from J, the gap between germline ends came to 16 bases. The CDR3 has 16 residues. In germline, CDR1 is DFQATT, CDR2 SNEGSKA (reference sequence). The CDR3 loop reads CSARARAAGANQPQHF. The CDR3 nucleotides are TGCAGTGCTAGAGCCCGGGCCGCCGGGGCCAATCAGCCCCAGCATTTT.

This clonotype was counted ten times or more. The chain couples TRBV7-3 to TRBJ2-5; the D gene is possibly TRBD2 (7 bases). The CDR3 has 14 residues. Germline-derived CDR1 and CDR2 are SGHTA and FQGTGA. V lost 2 bases, J lost 14 bases, and 21 bases lay in between. As DNA, the CDR3 is TGTGCCAGCAGCTTACCTGATGAGGGGGGGGCCCTATACTTC. Protein product: CASSLPDEGGALYF.

This clonotype was counted many times. Written as DNA, the CDR3 is TGTGCCAGCAACCAACTGGGCAGACTCTATGAGCAGTTCTTC. Translating gives CASNQLGRLYEQFF. The chain carries TRBV6-1 and TRBJ2-1; D remains unclear. CDR1 and CDR2 (germline): MNHNS, SASEGT. The V and J ends lost 7 bases and 8 bases respectively, with 18 bases between them. This CDR3 comprises 14 residues.

This clonotype was picked up many times. The V gene is TRBV7-2, the J gene TRBJ1-6; no reliable D call. Germline values: CDR1 SGHTA, CDR2 FQGNSA. The CDR3 consists of 15 residues. V gave up 3 bases and J gave up 0 bases, with 6 bases separating them. CDR3 bases: TGTGCCAGCAGCTTGGTCAGCTCCTATAATTCACCCCTCCACTTT. This gives the protein CASSLVSSYNSPLHF.

The J gene is TRBJ2-4, the V gene TRBV28; no firm D call. Trimming removed 2 bases at V and 1 base at J, with 9 bases between. The CDR3 has 15 residues. CDR1 is MDHEN, CDR2 SYDVKM, per germline. Here the CDR3 reads CASSLSRMAKNIQYF. As DNA, the CDR3 is TGTGCCAGCAGTTTAAGCAGGATGGCCAAAAACATTCAGTACTTC.

This clonotype was counted ten times or more. The chain recombines TRBV12-3 or TRBV12-4 with TRBJ2-1; 9 bases agree with TRBD1. V dropped 8 bases and J dropped 5; count of bases not matched to a gene: 10. This CDR3 is 15 amino acids long. In DNA form, the CDR3 reads TGTGCCAGCGGGGGAAACCGGGACAGGGACAATGAGCAGTTCTTC. It yields the protein CASGGNRDRDNEQFF.

In its sample, this clonotype was seen many times. The CDR3 nucleotides read TGTGCCAGCAGACCCGGACAGGGGAGCAATCAGCCCCAGCATTTT. Translating it yields CASRPGQGSNQPQHF. The chain has TRBV12-3 or TRBV12-4 and TRBJ1-5, with TRBD1 matching over 9 bases. There are 15 residues in the CDR3. With V trimmed by 6 bases and J by 1 base, 4 bases remained unmatched.

This clonotype was observed a single time. A much bigger clone sits one base away, suggesting this may be a read error. The chain joins TRBV28 to TRBJ2-5, with TRBD2 matching 10 bases. The CDR3 covers 16 residues. Germline V gene data show CDR1 as MDHEN and CDR2 as SYDVKM. The trim removed 5 bases at V and 2 bases at J, leaving 8 bases unmatched. CDR3 sequence (DNA): TGTGCCAGCAGTGCTTTAGCGGGGGGCCCACAAGAGACCCAGTACTTC. This gives the protein CASSALAGGPQETQYF. Full variable domain (rest looked up from reference TRBV28 and TRBJ2-5): DVKVTQSSRYLVKRTGEKVFLECVQDMDHENMFWYRQDPGLGLRLIYFSYDVKMKEKGDIPEGYSVSREKKERFSLILESASTNQTSMYLCASSALAGGPQETQYFGPGTRLLVL.

This chain joins TRBV27 and TRBJ2-6; no clear D gene. This CDR3 region has 15 residues. From germline, CDR1 is MNHEY and CDR2 SMNVEV (reference sequence). Trimming took 3 bases from V and 0 from J, leaving 6 bases between them. This CDR3 is CASSFLDSGANVLTF. The DNA for the CDR3 is TGTGCCAGCAGTTTTCTGGACTCTGGGGCCAACGTCCTGACTTTC.

The chain joins TRBV5-6 to TRBJ1-5; 12 nucleotides agree with TRBD1. Per the germline V gene, CDR1 is SGHDT and CDR2 is YYEEEE. The CDR3 is 21 amino acids. V dropped 2 bases and J dropped 7; count of bases not matched to a gene: 22. CDR3 in DNA: TGTGCCAGCAGCTTTTTTCGCGCTGGTCTTCCGGGACAGGGGGCTCGGCAGCCCCAGCATTTT. Its protein product is CASSFFRAGLPGQGARQPQHF.